This T cell receptor beta chain comes out of a study of T cell repertoires in cytomegalovirus infection. Turning to the study itself: CMV infection plus the matching HLA type was flagged by public TCR beta signatures.

This CDR3 spans 17 amino acids. Germline values: CDR1 MNHEY, CDR2 SVGAGI. V lost 6 bases to trimming and J lost 1 base; unmatched junction nucleotides: 9. MiXCR, run by TCRdb on the reads, gives a single entry per CDR3 protein. The sample shows about 770,000 distinct CDR3 sequences, almost 30% of them seen only once. Study-level points and caveats: Individuals carrying CMV plus the relevant HLA were identified by cumulative frequency of public TCR beta families. HLA-C-restricted CMV clonotypes gave the most frequent clonotype in two of eight donors.

This clonotype has more than one count but fewer than ten. What it recognizes is unknown. The sample in question was cultured CD8+ T cells from PBMCs, obtained from culture after CMV antigen stimulation. The source is a human donor in good health (CMV status not recorded). Some clones in this sample may be carry-over from other donors' samples. The chain recombines TRBV6-5 with TRBJ2-1; TRBD2 aligns across 10 bases. CDR3 in amino acids: CASSNGPTSGSYNEQFF. The DNA for the CDR3 is TGTGCCAGCAGCAACGGTCCGACTAGCGGGTCCTACAATGAGCAGTTCTTC.